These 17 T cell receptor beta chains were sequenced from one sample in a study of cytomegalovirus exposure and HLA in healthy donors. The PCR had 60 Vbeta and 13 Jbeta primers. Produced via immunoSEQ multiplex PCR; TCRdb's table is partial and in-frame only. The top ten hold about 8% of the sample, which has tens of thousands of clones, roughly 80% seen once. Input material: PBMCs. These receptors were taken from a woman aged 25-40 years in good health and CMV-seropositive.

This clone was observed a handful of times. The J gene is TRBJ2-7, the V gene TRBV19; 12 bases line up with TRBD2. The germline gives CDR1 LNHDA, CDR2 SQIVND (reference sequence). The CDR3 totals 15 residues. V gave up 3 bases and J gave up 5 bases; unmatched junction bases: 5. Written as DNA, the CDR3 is TGTGCCAGTAGTATGACTAGCGGGAGCTTGAACGAGCAGTACTTC. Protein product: CASSMTSGSLNEQYF. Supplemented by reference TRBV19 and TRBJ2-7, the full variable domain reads DGGITQSPKYLFRKEGQNVTLSCEQNLNHDAMYWYRQDPGQGLRLIYYSQIVNDFQKGDIAEGYSVSREKKESFPLTVTSAQKNPTAFYLCASSMTSGSLNEQYFGPGTRLTVT.

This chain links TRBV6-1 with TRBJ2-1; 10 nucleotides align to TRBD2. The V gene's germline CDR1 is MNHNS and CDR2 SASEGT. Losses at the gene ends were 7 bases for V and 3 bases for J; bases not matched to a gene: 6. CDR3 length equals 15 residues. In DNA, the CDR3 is TGTGCCAGCACCCTGACTAGCGGGTTCTACAATGAGCAGTTCTTC. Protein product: CASTLTSGFYNEQFF.

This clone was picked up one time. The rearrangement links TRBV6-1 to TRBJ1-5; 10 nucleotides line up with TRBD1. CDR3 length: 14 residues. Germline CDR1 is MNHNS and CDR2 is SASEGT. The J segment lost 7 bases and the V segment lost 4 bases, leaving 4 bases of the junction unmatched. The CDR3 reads CASSAGTGDQPQHF. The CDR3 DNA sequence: TGTGCCAGCAGTGCTGGGACAGGGGACCAGCCCCAGCATTTT.

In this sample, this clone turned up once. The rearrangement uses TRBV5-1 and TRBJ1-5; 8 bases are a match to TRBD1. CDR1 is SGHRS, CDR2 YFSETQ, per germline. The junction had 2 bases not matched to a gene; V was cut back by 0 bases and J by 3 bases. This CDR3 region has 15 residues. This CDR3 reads CASSLGTGSNQPQHF. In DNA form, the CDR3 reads TGCGCCAGCAGCTTGGGGACAGGGTCCAATCAGCCCCAGCATTTT.

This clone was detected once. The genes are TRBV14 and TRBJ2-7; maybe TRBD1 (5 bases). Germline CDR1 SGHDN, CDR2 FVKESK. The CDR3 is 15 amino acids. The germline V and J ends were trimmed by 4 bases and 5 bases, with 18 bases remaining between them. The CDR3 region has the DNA TGTGCCAGCAGCCCCACCTTAGACAGACATCACGAGCAGTACTTC. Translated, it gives CASSPTLDRHHEQYF.

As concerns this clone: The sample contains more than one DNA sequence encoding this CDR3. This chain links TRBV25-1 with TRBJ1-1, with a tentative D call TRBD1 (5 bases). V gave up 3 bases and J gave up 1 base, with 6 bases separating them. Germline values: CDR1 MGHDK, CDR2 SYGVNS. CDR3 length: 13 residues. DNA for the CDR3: TGTGCCAGCAGTGACGACAGGAACACTGAAGCTTTCTTT. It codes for CASSDDRNTEAFF.

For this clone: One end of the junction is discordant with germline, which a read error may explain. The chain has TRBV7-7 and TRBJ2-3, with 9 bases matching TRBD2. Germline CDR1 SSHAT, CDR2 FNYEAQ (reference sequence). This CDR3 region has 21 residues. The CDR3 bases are TGTGCTAGCAGCTTAGTACTCCGGGTGACTAGCGGCACACAGTTAGCAGATACGCAGTATTTT. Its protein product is CASSLVLRVTSGTQLADTQYF.

CDR3 in amino acids: CSGRGGQGGAEAFF. Here the CDR3 DNA reads TGCAGCGGGCGGGGGGGACAGGGGGGGGCTGAAGCTTTCTTT. The genes are TRBV29-1 and TRBJ1-1; 11 positions agree with TRBD1. CDR3 length: 14 amino acids. From germline, CDR1 is SQVTM and CDR2 ANQGSEA. Trimming at V came to 7 bases and at J to 6 bases, leaving 10 bases not matched to a gene.

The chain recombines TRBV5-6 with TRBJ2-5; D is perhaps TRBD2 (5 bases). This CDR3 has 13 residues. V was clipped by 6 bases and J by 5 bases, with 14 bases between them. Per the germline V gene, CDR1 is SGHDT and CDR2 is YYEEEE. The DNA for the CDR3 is TGTGCCAGCACCCTAGGGAGAGGGGAGACCCAGTACTTC. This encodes CASTLGRGETQYF. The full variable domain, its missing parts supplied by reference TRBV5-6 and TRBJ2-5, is DAGVTQSPTHLIKTRGQQVTLRCSPKSGHDTVSWYQQALGQGPQFIFQYYEEEERQRGNFPDRFSGHQFPNYSSELNVNALLLGDSALYLCASTLGRGETQYFGPGTRLLVL.

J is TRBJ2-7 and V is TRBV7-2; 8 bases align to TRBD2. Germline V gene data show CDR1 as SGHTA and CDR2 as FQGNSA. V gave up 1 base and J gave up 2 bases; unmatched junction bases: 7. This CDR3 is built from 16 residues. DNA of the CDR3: TGTGCCAGCAGCTTAGGTGGGACTAGAGTCGCCTACGAGCAGTACTTC. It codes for CASSLGGTRVAYEQYF.

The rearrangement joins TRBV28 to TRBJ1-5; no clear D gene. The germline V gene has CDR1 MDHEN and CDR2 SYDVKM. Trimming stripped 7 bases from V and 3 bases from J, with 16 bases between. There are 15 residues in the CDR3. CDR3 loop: CASTPVGDANQPQHF. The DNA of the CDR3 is TGTGCCAGCACCCCAGTCGGGGATGCCAATCAGCCCCAGCATTTT. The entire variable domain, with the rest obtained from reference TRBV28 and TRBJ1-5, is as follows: DVKVTQSSRYLVKRTGEKVFLECVQDMDHENMFWYRQDPGLGLRLIYFSYDVKMKEKGDIPEGYSVSREKKERFSLILESASTNQTSMYLCASTPVGDANQPQHFGDGTRLSIL.

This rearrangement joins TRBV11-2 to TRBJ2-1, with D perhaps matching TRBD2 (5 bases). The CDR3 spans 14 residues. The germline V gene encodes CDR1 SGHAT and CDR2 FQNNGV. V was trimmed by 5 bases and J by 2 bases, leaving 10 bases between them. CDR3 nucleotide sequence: TGTGCCAGCAGCCGCGGAGGTCCCTACAATGAGCAGTTCTTC. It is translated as CASSRGGPYNEQFF.

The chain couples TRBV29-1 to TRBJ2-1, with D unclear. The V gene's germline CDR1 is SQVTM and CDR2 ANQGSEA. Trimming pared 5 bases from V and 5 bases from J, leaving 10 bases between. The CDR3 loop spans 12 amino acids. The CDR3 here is CSVIPGNNEQFF. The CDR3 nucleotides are TGCAGCGTTATCCCCGGTAACAATGAGCAGTTCTTC.

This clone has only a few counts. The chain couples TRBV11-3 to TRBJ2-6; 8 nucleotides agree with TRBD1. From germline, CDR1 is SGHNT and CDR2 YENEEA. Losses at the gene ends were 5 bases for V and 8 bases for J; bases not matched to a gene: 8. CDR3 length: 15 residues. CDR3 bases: TGTGCCAGCAGCCCCGGACAGGGCACTTCCAACGTCCTGACTTTC. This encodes CASSPGQGTSNVLTF. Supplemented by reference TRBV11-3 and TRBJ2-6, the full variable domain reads EAGVVQSPRYKIIEKKQPVAFWCNPISGHNTLYWYLQNLGQGPELLIRYENEEAVDDSQLPKDRFSAERLKGVDSTLKIQPAELGDSAVYLCASSPGQGTSNVLTFGAGSRLTVL.

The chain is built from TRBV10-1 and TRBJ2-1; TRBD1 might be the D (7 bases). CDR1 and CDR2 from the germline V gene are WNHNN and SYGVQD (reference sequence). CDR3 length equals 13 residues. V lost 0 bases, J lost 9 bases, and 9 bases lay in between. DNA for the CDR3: TGCGCCAGCAGTGAGTCGCAGGGGGGTGAGCAGTTCTTC. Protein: CASSESQGGEQFF.

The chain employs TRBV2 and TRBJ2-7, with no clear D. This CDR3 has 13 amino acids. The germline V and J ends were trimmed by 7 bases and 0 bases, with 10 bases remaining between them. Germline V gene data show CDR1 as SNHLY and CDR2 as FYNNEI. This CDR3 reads CASTFNYSYEQYF. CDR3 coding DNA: TGTGCCAGCACATTTAACTACTCCTACGAGCAGTACTTC.

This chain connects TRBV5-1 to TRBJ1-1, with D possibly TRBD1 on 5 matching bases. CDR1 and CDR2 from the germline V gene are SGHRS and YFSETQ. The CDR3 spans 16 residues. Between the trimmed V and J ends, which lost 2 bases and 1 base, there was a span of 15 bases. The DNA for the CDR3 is TGCGCCAGCAGCTTAACGTCCCGGGGGGGGAACACTGAAGCTTTCTTT. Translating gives CASSLTSRGGNTEAFF.